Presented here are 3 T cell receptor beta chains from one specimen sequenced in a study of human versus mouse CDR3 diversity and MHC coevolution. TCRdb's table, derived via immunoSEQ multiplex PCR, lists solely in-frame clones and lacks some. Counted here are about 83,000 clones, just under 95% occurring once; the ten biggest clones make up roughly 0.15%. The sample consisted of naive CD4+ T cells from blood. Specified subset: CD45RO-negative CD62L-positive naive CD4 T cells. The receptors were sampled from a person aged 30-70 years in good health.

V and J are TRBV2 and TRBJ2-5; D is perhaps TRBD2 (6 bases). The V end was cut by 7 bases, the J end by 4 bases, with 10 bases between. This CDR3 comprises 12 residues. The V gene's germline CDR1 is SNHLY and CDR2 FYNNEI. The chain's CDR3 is CASTRGGETQYF. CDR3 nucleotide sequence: TGTGCCAGCACCCGGGGAGGAGAGACCCAGTACTTC. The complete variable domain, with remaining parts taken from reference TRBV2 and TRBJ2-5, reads EPEVTQTPSHQVTQMGQEVILRCVPISNHLYFYWYRQILGQKVEFLVSFYNNEISEKSEIFDDQFSVERPDGSNFTLKIRSTKLEDSAMYFCASTRGGETQYFGPGTRLLVL.

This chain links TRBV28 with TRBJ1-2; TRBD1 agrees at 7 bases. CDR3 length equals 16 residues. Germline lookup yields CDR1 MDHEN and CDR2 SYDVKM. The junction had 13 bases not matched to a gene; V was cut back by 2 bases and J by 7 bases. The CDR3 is CASSLALTDRAGGYTF. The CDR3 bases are TGTGCCAGCAGTTTAGCCTTGACCGACAGGGCCGGTGGCTACACCTTC.

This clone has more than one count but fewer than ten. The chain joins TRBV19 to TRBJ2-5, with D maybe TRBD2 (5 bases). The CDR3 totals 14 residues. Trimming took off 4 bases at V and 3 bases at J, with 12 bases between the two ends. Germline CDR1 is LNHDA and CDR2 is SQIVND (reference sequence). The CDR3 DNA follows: TGTGCCAGTAGTAATCGGGGAGCGGAAGAGACCCAGTACTTC. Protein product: CASSNRGAEETQYF.